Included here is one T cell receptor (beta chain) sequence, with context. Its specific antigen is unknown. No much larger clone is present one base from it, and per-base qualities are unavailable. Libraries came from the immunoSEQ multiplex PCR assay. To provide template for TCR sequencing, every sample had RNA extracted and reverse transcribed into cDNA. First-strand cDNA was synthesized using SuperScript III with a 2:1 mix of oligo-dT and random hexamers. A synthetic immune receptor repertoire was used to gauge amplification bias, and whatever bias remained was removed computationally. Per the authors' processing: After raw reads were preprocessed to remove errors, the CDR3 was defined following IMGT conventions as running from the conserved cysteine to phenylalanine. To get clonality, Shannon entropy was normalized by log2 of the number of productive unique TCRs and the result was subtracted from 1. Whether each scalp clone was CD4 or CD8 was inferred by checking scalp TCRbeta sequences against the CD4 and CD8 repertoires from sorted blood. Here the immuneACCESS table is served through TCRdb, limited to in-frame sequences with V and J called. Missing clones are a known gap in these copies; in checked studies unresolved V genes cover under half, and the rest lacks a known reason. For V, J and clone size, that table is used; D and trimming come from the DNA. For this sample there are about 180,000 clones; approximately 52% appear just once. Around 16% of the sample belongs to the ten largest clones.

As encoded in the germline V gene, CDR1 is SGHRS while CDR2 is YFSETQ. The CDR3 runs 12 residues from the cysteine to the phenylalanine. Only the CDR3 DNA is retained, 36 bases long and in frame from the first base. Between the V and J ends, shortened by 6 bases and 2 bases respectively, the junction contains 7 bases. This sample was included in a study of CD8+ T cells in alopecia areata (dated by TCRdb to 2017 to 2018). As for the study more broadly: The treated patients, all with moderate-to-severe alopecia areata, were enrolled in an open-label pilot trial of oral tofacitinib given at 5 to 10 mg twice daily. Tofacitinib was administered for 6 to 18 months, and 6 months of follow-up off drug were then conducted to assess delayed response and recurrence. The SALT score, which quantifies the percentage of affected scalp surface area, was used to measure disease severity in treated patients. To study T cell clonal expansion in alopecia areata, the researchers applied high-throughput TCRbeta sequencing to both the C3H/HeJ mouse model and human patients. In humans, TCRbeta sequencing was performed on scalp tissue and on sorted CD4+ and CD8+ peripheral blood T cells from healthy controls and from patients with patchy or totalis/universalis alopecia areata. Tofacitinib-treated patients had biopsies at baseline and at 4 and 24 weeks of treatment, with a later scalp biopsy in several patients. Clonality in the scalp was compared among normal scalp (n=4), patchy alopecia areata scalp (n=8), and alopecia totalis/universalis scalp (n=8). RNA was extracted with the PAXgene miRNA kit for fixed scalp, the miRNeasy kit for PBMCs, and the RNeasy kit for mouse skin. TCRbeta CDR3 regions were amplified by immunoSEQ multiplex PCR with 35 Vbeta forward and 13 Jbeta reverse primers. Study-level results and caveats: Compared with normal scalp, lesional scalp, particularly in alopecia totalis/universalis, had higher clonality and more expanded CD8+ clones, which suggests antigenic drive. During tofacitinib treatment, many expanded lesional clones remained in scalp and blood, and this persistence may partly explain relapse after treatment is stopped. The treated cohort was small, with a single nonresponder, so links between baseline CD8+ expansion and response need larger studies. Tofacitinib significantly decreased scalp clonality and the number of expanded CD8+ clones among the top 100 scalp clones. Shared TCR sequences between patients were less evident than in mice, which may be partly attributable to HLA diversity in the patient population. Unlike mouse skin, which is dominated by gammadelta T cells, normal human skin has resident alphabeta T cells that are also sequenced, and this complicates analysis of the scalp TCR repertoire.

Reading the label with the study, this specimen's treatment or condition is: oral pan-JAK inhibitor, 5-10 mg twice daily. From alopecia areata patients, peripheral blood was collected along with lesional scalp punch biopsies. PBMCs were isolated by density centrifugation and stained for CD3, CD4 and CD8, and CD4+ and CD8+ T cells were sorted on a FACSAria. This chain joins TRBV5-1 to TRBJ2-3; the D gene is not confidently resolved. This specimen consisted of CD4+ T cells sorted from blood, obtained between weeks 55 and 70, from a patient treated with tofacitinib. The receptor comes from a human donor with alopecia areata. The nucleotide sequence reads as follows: TGCGCCAGCACCCGAGACACAGATACGCAGTATTTT. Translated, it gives CASTRDTDTQYF.